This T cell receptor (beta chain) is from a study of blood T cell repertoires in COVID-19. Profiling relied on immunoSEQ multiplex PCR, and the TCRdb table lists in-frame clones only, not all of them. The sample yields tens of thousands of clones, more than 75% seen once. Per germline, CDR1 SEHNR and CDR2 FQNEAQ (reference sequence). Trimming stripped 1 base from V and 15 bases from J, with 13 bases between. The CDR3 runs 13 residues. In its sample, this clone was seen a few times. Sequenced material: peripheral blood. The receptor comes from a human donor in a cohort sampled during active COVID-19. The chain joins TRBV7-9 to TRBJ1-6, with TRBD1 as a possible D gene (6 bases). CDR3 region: CASSLDRAVYLHF. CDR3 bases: TGTGCCAGCAGCTTAGACAGGGCTGTCTACCTCCACTTT.